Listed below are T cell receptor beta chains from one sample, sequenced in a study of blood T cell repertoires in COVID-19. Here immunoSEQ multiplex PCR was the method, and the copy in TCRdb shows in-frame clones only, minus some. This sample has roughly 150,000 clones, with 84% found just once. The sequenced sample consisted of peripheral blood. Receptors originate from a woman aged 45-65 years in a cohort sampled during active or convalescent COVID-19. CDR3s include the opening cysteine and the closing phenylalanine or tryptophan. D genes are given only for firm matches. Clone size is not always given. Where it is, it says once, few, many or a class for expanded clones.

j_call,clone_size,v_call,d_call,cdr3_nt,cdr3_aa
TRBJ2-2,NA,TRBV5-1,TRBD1,TGCGCCAGCAGCTTCCGGGACAGCTTGGCCGGGGAGCTGTTTTTT,CASSFRDSLAGELFF
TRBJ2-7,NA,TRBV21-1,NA,TGTGCCAGCTTCCGGCCGGTTAGCGGGGTGCGGGAGCAGTACTTC,CASFRPVSGVREQYF
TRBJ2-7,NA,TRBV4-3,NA,TGCGCCAGCAGCCAAGATCCGGGTTCCGGTATCCTGGCCTACGAGCAGTACTTC,CASSQDPGSGILAYEQYF
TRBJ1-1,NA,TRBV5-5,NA,TGTGCCAGCAGCTGGACAGCCTCGGGAACTGAAGCTTTCTTT,CASSWTASGTEAFF
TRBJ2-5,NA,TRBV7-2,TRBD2,TGTGCCAGCAGACAAGCGGGGGGGCGGAACCAAGAGACCCAGTACTTC,CASRQAGGRNQETQYF
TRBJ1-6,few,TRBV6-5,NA,TGTGCCAGCAGTTACACGACAGGTCATAATTCACCCCTCCACTTT,CASSYTTGHNSPLHF
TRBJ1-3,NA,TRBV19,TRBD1,TGTGCCAGTAGTATTTCCTTTCAGGGGGCGACTGGAAACACCATATATTTT,CASSISFQGATGNTIYF
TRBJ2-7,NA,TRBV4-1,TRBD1,TGCGCCAGCAGCCACCACACAGGGGGCGAGCAGTACTTC,CASSHHTGGEQYF
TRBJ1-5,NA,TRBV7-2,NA,TGTGCCAGCAGCTTAGCACCAGGGCGGAATCAGCCCCAGCATTTT,CASSLAPGRNQPQHF
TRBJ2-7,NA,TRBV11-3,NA,TGTGCCAGCTCACTTCAAGGCACCGCCGGAGAGACAGGCCAACTTTCGGAGCAGTACTTC,CASSLQGTAGETGQLSEQYF
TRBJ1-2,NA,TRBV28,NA,TGTGCCAGCAGGATCCCCTCAGGGGCCGGAGCTAACTATGGCTACACCTTC,CASRIPSGAGANYGYTF
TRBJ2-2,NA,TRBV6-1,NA,TGTGCCAGCAGTGAAGGGTGGGGGCGCACCGGGGAGCTGTTTTTT,CASSEGWGRTGELFF
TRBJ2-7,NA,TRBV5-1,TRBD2,TGCGCCAGCCGGGGACTAGACAGCTCCTACGAGCAGTACTTC,CASRGLDSSYEQYF
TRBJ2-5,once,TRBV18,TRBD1,TGTGCCAGCTCACCACTGGGACAGGGTGCCTTAGAGACCCAGTACTTC,CASSPLGQGALETQYF
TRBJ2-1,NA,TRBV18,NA,TGTGCCAGCTCACCTGCTGGAGATGAGCAGTTCTTC,CASSPAGDEQFF
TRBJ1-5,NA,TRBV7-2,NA,TGTGCCAGCAGCTTAGCGGGGCGGCCCCAGCATTTT,CASSLAGRPQHF
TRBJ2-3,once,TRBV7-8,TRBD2,TGTGCCAGCACCCCGGGGGGGCAGAATACGCAGTATTTT,CASTPGGQNTQYF
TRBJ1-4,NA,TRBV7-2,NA,TGTGCCAGCAGCTTGTCGGACAACCGGAATGAAAAACTGTTTTTT,CASSLSDNRNEKLFF
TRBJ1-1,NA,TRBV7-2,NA,TGTGCCAGCAGCTTAGTTTCGGGGGACACTGAAGCTTTCTTT,CASSLVSGDTEAFF
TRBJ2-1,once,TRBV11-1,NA,TGTGCCAGCAGCTTACTGCGAGGGACCTACAATGAGCAGTTCTTC,CASSLLRGTYNEQFF
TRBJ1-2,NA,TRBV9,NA,TGTGCCAGCAGCGTAGTTCAGGGGAGCTATGGCTACACCTTC,CASSVVQGSYGYTF
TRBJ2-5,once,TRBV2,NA,TGTGCCAGCACTCTACGTATACAGGGTGGAGAGACCCAGTACTTC,CASTLRIQGGETQYF
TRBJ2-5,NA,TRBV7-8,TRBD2,TGTGCCAGCAGCTCAGGACTAGCGGGGGGGACGCAAGAGACCCAGTACTTC,CASSSGLAGGTQETQYF
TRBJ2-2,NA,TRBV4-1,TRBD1,TGCGCCAGCAGCCTAGACAGGGGATATACCGGGGAGCTGTTTTTT,CASSLDRGYTGELFF
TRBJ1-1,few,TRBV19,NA,TGTGCCAGTAGTCAAGCAGGGGTCGTCGCTGAAGCTTTCTTT,CASSQAGVVAEAFF
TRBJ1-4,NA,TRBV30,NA,TGTGCCTGGAGTGGAGGGCACAGTGCAACTAATGAAAAACTGTTTTTT,CAWSGGHSATNEKLFF
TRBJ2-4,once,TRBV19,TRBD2,TGTGCCAGTAGTATAGCACAAGCGGGGGAAGCCAAAAACATTCAGTACTTC,CASSIAQAGEAKNIQYF
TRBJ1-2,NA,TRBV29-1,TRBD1,TGCAGCGTTGATAACAGGGGCTATGGCTACACCTTC,CSVDNRGYGYTF
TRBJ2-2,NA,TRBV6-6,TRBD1,TGTGCCAGCAGGCCCAAACGGACAGGGGCCGGGGAGCTGTTTTTT,CASRPKRTGAGELFF
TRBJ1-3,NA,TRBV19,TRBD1,TGTGCCAGTAGCACACAGGGGTACTCTGGAAACACCATATATTTT,CASSTQGYSGNTIYF
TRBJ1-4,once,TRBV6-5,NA,TGTGCCAGCAGGGGGACAAATTCAGGTGAAAAACTGTTTTTT,CASRGTNSGEKLFF
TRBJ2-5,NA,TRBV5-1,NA,TGCGCCAGCTACCAGGGCACGGAGAGCCAGTACTTC,CASYQGTESQYF